Below, 21 T cell receptor beta chains from the same sample are listed, as sequenced in a study of blood T cell repertoires in COVID-19 (dated by TCRdb to 2018 to 2021). To prepare the library, the immunoSEQ multiplex PCR assay was applied. TCRdb took over this immuneACCESS table, retaining in-frame rearrangements with V and J assigned. Such tables are incomplete; in checked studies, under half of the missing clones stem from an unresolved V gene, and the remainder is unexplained. The sample table shows approximately 200,000 clones, and over 80% are seen once. Approximately 5% of the sample is in the top ten clones. The sequencing sample was made of peripheral blood. Receptors originate from a human donor in a cohort sampled during active COVID-19.

The rearrangement links TRBV3-1 (or the pseudogene TRBV3-2) to TRBJ2-3; D is ambiguous. The CDR3 spans 11 residues. Trimming shortened V by 4 bases and J by 4 bases, and 3 bases separated the two germline ends. The germline V gene has CDR1 LGHDT and CDR2 YNNKEL (reference sequence). The CDR3 spells CASSLSDTQYF. In DNA form, the CDR3 reads TGTGCCAGCAGCCTATCAGATACGCAGTATTTT.

The chain is built from TRBV3-1 (or the pseudogene TRBV3-2) and TRBJ2-5; a weak D match, TRBD2 (5 bases). Trimming stripped 0 bases from V and 2 bases from J, with 7 bases between. CDR1 LGHDT and CDR2 YNNKEL come from the germline V gene (reference sequence). This CDR3 comprises 14 residues. The DNA of the CDR3 is TGTGCCAGCAGCCAAGACTGGAGGCAAGAGACCCAGTACTTC. This translates into CASSQDWRQETQYF.

V and J are TRBV14 and TRBJ2-7, with 8 bases aligning to TRBD2. This CDR3 has 17 amino acids. Germline-derived CDR1 and CDR2 are SGHDN and FVKESK. Trimming removed 4 bases from V and 1 base from J; junction bases left unmatched: 12. CDR3 in amino acids: CASSPPFASGPSYEQYF. The DNA of the CDR3 is TGTGCCAGCAGCCCCCCCTTTGCTAGCGGGCCGTCCTACGAGCAGTACTTC.

The chain joins TRBV6-5 to TRBJ2-7; maybe TRBD1 (6 bases). The ends were cut back, 5 bases at V and 2 bases at J, with 16 bases in the middle. CDR3 length equals 15 residues. In germline, CDR1 is MNHEY, CDR2 SVGAGI. The chain's CDR3 is CASSPGVAAPYEQYF. For the CDR3, the DNA is TGTGCCAGCAGTCCAGGGGTCGCCGCCCCCTACGAGCAGTACTTC.

This clone was found a few times. The DNA for the CDR3 is TGTGCCAGCAATCAGACAGGGAAGAACACTGAAGCTTTCTTT. Its translation is CASNQTGKNTEAFF. The gene calls are TRBV6-4 and TRBJ1-1; 7 bases are shared with TRBD1. Germline CDR1 MRHNA, CDR2 SNTAGT. V shed 7 bases and J 1 base; nucleotides not matched to a gene: 6. CDR3 length: 14 residues.

The chain recombines TRBV4-1 with TRBJ2-4; 11 bases agree with TRBD2. Unmatched junction bases numbered 8, after V lost 4 bases and J lost 0 bases. CDR1 is MGHRA and CDR2 is YSYEKL in the germline V gene. The CDR3 loop spans 18 amino acids. DNA of the CDR3: TGCGCCAGCAGCCCCGGACTAGCGGGCTTCATAGCCAAAAACATTCAGTACTTC. Its protein is CASSPGLAGFIAKNIQYF.

The chain has TRBV19 and TRBJ1-1; possible D gene TRBD1, 6 bases. The CDR3 covers 15 residues. Germline V CDR1 and CDR2: LNHDA, SQIVND (reference sequence). V was trimmed by 3 bases and J by 3 bases, leaving 14 bases between them. In DNA form, the CDR3 reads TGTGCCAGTAGTATCGAAGGGGCAGGGGACACTGAAGCTTTCTTT. It yields the protein CASSIEGAGDTEAFF. The variable domain in full, with the rest retrieved from reference TRBV19 and TRBJ1-1, is DGGITQSPKYLFRKEGQNVTLSCEQNLNHDAMYWYRQDPGQGLRLIYYSQIVNDFQKGDIAEGYSVSREKKESFPLTVTSAQKNPTAFYLCASSIEGAGDTEAFFGQGTRLTVV.

This clone was found a few times. The CDR3 region is CASSLFPPGRDQPQHF. DNA of the CDR3: TGTGCCAGCAGCTTATTTCCCCCAGGGCGAGATCAGCCCCAGCATTTT. This chain links TRBV7-3 with TRBJ1-5; perhaps TRBD1 as D (5 bases). CDR3 length: 16 amino acids. The germline V gene encodes CDR1 SGHTA and CDR2 FQGTGA. V lost 2 bases, J lost 5 bases, and 16 bases lay in between.

The chain is built from TRBV9 and TRBJ2-3; 10 bases map to TRBD2. The V gene end was trimmed by 0 bases and the J gene end by 1 base; junction bases not matched to a gene: 2. The CDR3 sequence is 16 residues long. Germline CDR1 SGDLS, CDR2 YYNGEE. The CDR3, as DNA: TGTGCCAGCAGCGTAGTCGGACTAGCGGGCACAGATACGCAGTATTTT. Translation: CASSVVGLAGTDTQYF.

The chain employs TRBV29-1 and TRBJ1-4; D perhaps matches TRBD1 (5 bases). The germline V gene has CDR1 SQVTM and CDR2 ANQGSEA. This CDR3 comprises 12 residues. With 6 bases removed from V and 8 bases from J, the gap between germline ends came to 13 bases. CDR3 sequence reads: CSVRGVGEKLFF. DNA of the CDR3: TGCAGCGTCCGGGGGGTAGGGGAAAAACTGTTTTTT.

J is TRBJ2-7 and V is TRBV6-2 or TRBV6-3, with D perhaps matching TRBD2 (5 bases). Germline V gene lookup returns CDR1 MNHEY and CDR2 SVGEGT. V was cut by 2 bases and J by 6 bases, with 11 bases left in between. CDR3 length equals 13 residues. CDR3 DNA: TGTGCCAGCAGTTACGGCGGAGGAGGCGAGCAGTACTTC. This codes for CASSYGGGGEQYF.

The rearrangement joins TRBV7-9 to TRBJ1-2; perhaps TRBD1 as D (5 bases). Looked up from germline, CDR1 is SEHNR and CDR2 is FQNEAQ (reference sequence). There are 16 residues in the CDR3. Trimming cost V 2 bases and J 5 bases, with 18 bases left between them. This CDR3 is CASSLRPDARAYGYTF. The CDR3 nucleotides read TGTGCCAGCAGCTTAAGGCCGGACGCCAGGGCTTATGGCTACACCTTC.

The chain links TRBV9 to TRBJ2-7; 9 bases map to TRBD2. The CDR3 sequence is 15 residues long. Trimming removed 0 bases from V and 3 bases from J; junction bases left unmatched: 4. CDR1 and CDR2 (germline): SGDLS, YYNGEE. CDR3 DNA sequence: TGTGCCAGCAGCGTAGCCGGCGGGAGGGACTACGAGCAGTACTTC. Its translation is CASSVAGGRDYEQYF.

CDR3 sequence: CASKAQGNTGELFF. The CDR3 nucleotides read TGTGCCAGCAAAGCCCAGGGGAACACCGGGGAGCTGTTTTTT. This chain joins TRBV28 and TRBJ2-2; D possibly corresponds to TRBD1 (5 bases). V lost 7 bases to trimming and J lost 1 base, with 10 bases between them. The CDR3 contains 14 residues. Germline values: CDR1 MDHEN, CDR2 SYDVKM.

This clone was detected only once. The V gene is TRBV25-1, the J gene TRBJ1-5; no clear D. This CDR3 has 15 amino acids. V was pared by 1 base and J by 2 bases, with 9 bases between. Germline values: CDR1 MGHDK, CDR2 SYGVNS. CDR3 region: CASSESGRGNQPQHF. The CDR3 coding sequence is TGTGCCAGCAGTGAATCGGGGAGAGGCAATCAGCCCCAGCATTTT.

The rearrangement joins TRBV11-2 to TRBJ1-1; D may be TRBD1 (6 bases). The CDR3 is made up of 14 amino acids. V lost 5 bases and J lost 2, with 12 bases in between. The germline V gene encodes CDR1 SGHAT and CDR2 FQNNGV. The CDR3 bases are TGTGCCAGCAGCCGCATGACAGGCAACACTGAAGCTTTCTTT. Translating it yields CASSRMTGNTEAFF.

The J gene is TRBJ2-1, the V gene TRBV9; D possibly corresponds to TRBD2 (5 bases). Trimming left V 1 base short and J 4 bases short, with 6 bases between. The CDR3 extends over 13 amino acids. Germline-derived CDR1 and CDR2 are SGDLS and YYNGEE. The CDR3 DNA reads as TGTGCCAGCAGCGTAACGGGGTACAATGAGCAGTTCTTC. This gives the protein CASSVTGYNEQFF.

The chain combines TRBV15 with TRBJ1-3; D perhaps matches TRBD1 (5 bases). Trimming shortened V by 0 bases and J by 0 bases, and 6 bases separated the two germline ends. The CDR3 sequence is 15 residues long. The germline V gene has CDR1 LNHNV and CDR2 YYDKDF (reference sequence). CDR3 residues: CATSRDQGSGNTIYF. The CDR3 DNA is TGTGCCACCAGCAGAGATCAGGGCTCTGGAAACACCATATATTTT.

This clone is judged medium-sized. This chain uses TRBV27 with TRBJ2-7, with a weak D call TRBD1 (5 bases). Deletions cut 5 bases from V and 3 bases from J, with 8 bases between. The CDR3 covers 12 residues. From germline, CDR1 is MNHEY and CDR2 SMNVEV (reference sequence). For the CDR3, the DNA is TGTGCCAGCAGTCACGACAGCTACGAGCAGTACTTC. Its protein is CASSHDSYEQYF.

The chain combines TRBV30 with TRBJ1-2, with a weak D call TRBD1 (6 bases). Germline loops: CDR1 GTSNPN, CDR2 SVGIG (reference sequence). The CDR3 contains 16 residues. Trimming stripped 0 bases from V and 5 bases from J, with 19 bases between. The DNA for the CDR3 is TGTGCCTGGAGTGTACAACTCGGGGGGCGAGGGTATGGCTACACCTTC. Protein: CAWSVQLGGRGYGYTF.

The CDR3 loop is CASSRGTGVDNEQFF. CDR3 in DNA: TGCGCCAGCAGCCGTGGGACAGGGGTCGACAATGAGCAGTTCTTC. This chain links TRBV4-3 with TRBJ2-1; 10 bases match TRBD1. Trimming took 4 bases from V and 5 from J; bases not matched to a gene: 5. There are 15 residues in the CDR3. Germline CDR1 is LGHNA and CDR2 is YSLEER.